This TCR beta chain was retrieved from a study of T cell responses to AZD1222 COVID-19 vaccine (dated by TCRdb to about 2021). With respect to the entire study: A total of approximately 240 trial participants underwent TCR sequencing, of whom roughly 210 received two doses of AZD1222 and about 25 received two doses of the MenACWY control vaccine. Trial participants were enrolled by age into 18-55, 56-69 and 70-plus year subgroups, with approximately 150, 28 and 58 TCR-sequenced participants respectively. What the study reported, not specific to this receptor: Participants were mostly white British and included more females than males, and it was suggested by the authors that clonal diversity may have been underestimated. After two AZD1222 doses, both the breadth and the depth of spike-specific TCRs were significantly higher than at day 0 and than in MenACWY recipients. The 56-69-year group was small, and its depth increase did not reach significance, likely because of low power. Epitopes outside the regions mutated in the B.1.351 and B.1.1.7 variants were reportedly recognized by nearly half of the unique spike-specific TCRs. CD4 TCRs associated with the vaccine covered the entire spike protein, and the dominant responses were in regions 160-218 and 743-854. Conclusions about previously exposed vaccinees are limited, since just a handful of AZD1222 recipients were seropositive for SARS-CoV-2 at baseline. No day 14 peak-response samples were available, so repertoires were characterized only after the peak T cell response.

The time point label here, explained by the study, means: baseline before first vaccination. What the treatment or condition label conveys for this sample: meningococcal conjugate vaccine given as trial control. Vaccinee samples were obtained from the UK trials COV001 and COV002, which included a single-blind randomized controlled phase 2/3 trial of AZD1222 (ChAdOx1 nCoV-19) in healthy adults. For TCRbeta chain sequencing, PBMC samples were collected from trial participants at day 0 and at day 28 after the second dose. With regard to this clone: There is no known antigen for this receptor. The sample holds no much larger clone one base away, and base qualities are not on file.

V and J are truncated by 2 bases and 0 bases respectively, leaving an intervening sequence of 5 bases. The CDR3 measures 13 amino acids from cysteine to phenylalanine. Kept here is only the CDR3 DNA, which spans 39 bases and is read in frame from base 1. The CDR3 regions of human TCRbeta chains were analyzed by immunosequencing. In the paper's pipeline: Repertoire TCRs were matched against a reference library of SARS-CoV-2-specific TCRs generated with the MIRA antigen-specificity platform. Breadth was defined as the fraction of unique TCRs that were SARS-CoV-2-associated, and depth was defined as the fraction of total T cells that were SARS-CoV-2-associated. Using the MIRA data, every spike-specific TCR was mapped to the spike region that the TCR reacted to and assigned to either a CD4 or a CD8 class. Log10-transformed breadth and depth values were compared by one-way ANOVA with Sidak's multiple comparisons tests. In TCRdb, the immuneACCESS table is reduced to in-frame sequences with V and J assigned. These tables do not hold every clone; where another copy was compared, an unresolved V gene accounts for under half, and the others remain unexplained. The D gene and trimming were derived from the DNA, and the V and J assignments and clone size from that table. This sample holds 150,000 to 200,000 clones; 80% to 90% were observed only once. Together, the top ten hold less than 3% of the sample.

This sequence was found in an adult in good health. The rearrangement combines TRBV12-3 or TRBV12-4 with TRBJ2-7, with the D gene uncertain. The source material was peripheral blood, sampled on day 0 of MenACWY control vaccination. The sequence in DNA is TGTGCCAGCAGTTTAAGCCCCTCCTACGAGCAGTACTTC. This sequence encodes CASSLSPSYEQYF.